This T cell receptor beta chain appears in the sequencing data of a study of CD8 T cells in Susac syndrome. Trimming at V came to 7 bases and at J to 1 base, leaving 9 bases not matched to a gene. Germline V gene sequence: CDR1 MNHNS, CDR2 SASEGT. This CDR3 region has 16 residues. While CD8+ and CD4+ T cells were isolated negatively, TEMRA cells were enriched by FACS. RNA, at roughly 0.5 to 1 ug, was reverse transcribed with random hexamers. Amplification of TCR beta CDR3 used immunoSEQ multiplex PCR across 54 Vbeta and 13 Jbeta. TCRdb re-analysed the immunoSEQ multiplex PCR reads in MiXCR, keeping a single row per CDR3 protein. This table has over 150,000 distinct CDR3 sequences, 93% appearing once.

Sequenced sample: CD4+ T cells from PBMCs. This clonotype was sampled from a human donor with multiple sclerosis. The rearrangement uses TRBV6-1 and TRBJ2-2; 7 bases agree with TRBD2. The CDR3 loop reads CASTLRGGRNTGELFF. The CDR3 nucleotides read TGTGCCAGCACCCTTAGGGGAGGGCGGAACACCGGGGAGCTGTTTTTT.